This entry is about one TCR beta chain. This sample is drawn from a study of blood T cell repertoires in COVID-19. Study background: Material from acute and convalescent COVID-19 was sourced from the United States, Italy and Spain. T cells, B-cell-depleted T cells, or PBMCs provided the cDNA or gDNA that served as material.

Patients in Seattle were enrolled during active infection, then followed longitudinally. In the study's own analysis: Reference gene primer amplification gave estimated nucleated cell counts. The protocol was immunoSEQ multiplex PCR, while the TCRdb copy is restricted to in-frame clones and leaves out a portion. Clonal size and the V and J genes are those of that table, whereas D and trimming came from the DNA. The sample consists of about 230,000 clones, under 90% of them appearing once. This CDR3 is built from 15 residues. Trimming cost V 2 bases and J 0 bases, with 8 bases left between them. CDR1 SGHTA and CDR2 FQGNSA come from the germline V gene.

V is TRBV7-2 and J is TRBJ1-3; D possibly corresponds to TRBD1 (5 bases). The TCR comes from a man in his fifties or sixties with COVID-19, enrolled during active disease. Sample: peripheral blood. In DNA, the CDR3 is TGTGCCAGCAGCTTAACGGGGGGCTCTGGAAACACCATATATTTT. Protein: CASSLTGGSGNTIYF.